This T cell receptor beta chain was captured in a study of type 1 and type 2 diabetes patients. Overall study context: Samples came from type 1 diabetic, type 2 diabetic or nondiabetic people, recruited in China.

In germline, CDR1 is GTSNPN, CDR2 SVGIG (reference sequence). This CDR3 region has 12 residues. V was shortened by 3 bases and J by 2 bases, with 6 bases between the two germline ends. Genomic DNA was the PCR template. A primer set of 30 forward and 13 reverse primers amplified the CDR3. TCRdb re-called the multiplex PCR reads through MiXCR, storing one row per CDR3 protein. Of about 250,000 distinct CDR3 sequences listed, over 45% are singletons. Anyone with other autoimmune disease or infection in the prior four weeks was excluded. Study-wide results and caveats: Age and gender were not matched between study groups, possibly biasing interpretation. A median of one highly-expanded CD4+ clone, covering 3.9% of reads, occurred in type 2 diabetes.

With respect to this clonotype: The antigen remains unidentified.

This clonotype originated in a man in his late teens or twenties with type 2 diabetes. The rearrangement links TRBV30 to TRBJ2-3; D not certain. The sequenced sample consisted of peripheral blood mononuclear cells (PBMCs). The CDR3 region is CAWRGFTDTQYF. DNA for the CDR3: TGTGCCTGGAGGGGATTCACAGATACGCAGTATTTT.